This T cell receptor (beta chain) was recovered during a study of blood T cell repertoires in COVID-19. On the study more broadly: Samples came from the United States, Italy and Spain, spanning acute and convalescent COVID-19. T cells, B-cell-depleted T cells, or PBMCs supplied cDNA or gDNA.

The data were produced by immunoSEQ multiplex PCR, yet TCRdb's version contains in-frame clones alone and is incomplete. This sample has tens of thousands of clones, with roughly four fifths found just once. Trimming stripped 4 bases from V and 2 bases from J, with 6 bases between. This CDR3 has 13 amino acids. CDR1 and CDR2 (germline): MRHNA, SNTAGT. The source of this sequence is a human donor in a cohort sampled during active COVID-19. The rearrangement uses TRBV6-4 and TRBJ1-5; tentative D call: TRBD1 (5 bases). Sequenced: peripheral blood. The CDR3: CASSAGRNQPQHF. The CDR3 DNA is TGTGCCAGCAGTGCAGGGCGCAATCAGCCCCAGCATTTT.